This TCR beta chain derives from a study of blood T cell repertoires in COVID-19. On the study more broadly: T cells, B-cell-depleted T cells, or PBMCs supplied cDNA or gDNA.

Germline V CDR1 and CDR2: SEHNR, FQNEAQ (reference sequence). Between the trimmed V and J ends, which lost 5 bases and 7 bases, there was a span of 14 bases. CDR3 length: 13 amino acids. The data were produced by immunoSEQ multiplex PCR, yet TCRdb's version contains in-frame clones alone and is incomplete. The data contain approximately 150,000 clones, around 84% of them seen just once; the ten biggest clones take up around 5%. The rearrangement joins TRBV7-9 to TRBJ2-5, with D unclear. The TCR comes from a woman in her fifties or sixties with acute or convalescent COVID-19. What was sequenced was peripheral blood. CDR3 residues: CASSPAGLGTQYF. The CDR3 coding sequence is TGTGCCAGCAGCCCAGCTGGCCTAGGGACCCAGTACTTC. The full variable domain, in which reference TRBV7-9 and TRBJ2-5 provide the parts outside the CDR3, is DTGVSQNPRHKITKRGQNVTFRCDPISEHNRLYWYRQTLGQGPEFLTYFQNEAQLEKSRLLSDRFSAERPKGSFSTLEIQRTEQGDSAMYLCASSPAGLGTQYFGPGTRLLVL.